Below, 28 T cell receptor beta chains from the same sample are listed, as sequenced in a study of regulatory T cells in long-lasting Graves disease. Noted time point: persistent/refractory GD, antithyroid drugs over 5 years with positive TRAb. With RNA extracted from PBMCs as input, the TCR library was made. Both iRepertoire HTBI primers and Arm-PCR of CDR3 regions were used to build the TCR beta libraries. TCRdb re-called the multiplex PCR reads through MiXCR, storing one row per CDR3 protein. This repertoire shows a few hundred thousand distinct CDR3 sequences, approximately 22% found once; its top ten account for over 10%. Here the sequenced sample was peripheral blood mononuclear cells (PBMCs), taken when the disease was refractory, from a patient treated with antithyroid drugs. The receptors stem from a female donor with Graves disease.

The chain combines TRBV30 with TRBJ1-6, with 8 positions matching TRBD1. V shed 4 bases and J 7 bases; nucleotides not matched to a gene: 6. Germline V gene lookup returns CDR1 GTSNPN and CDR2 SVGIG (reference sequence). This CDR3 has 14 amino acids. CDR3 in amino acids: CAWTAGTGNSPLHF. CDR3 DNA: TGTGCCTGGACTGCGGGGACAGGAAATTCACCCCTCCACTTT.

In this sample, this clonotype turned up a few times. The genes are TRBV12-3 or TRBV12-4 and TRBJ1-6; TRBD1 matches 8 bases. The CDR3 loop spans 15 amino acids. The J segment lost 9 bases and the V segment lost 3 bases, leaving 7 bases of the junction unmatched. The CDR3 DNA follows: TGTGCCAGCAGTTTTCTTGGACAGGGAAGTTCACCCCTCCACTTT. It translates to CASSFLGQGSSPLHF.

This clonotype was seen many times. The chain carries TRBV6-1 and TRBJ1-2; 10 positions agree with TRBD1. The germline V gene encodes CDR1 MNHNS and CDR2 SASEGT. With 3 bases clipped from V and 2 bases from J, the junction kept 9 bases outside the gene matches. The CDR3 consists of 17 residues. CDR3 DNA: TGTGCCAGCAGTGAGCGGTCCAGGGACAGGGGAAACTATGGCTACACCTTC. It encodes CASSERSRDRGNYGYTF.

The chain carries TRBV7-2 and TRBJ1-5; the match to TRBD1 covers 8 bases. The V segment lost 5 bases and the J segment 0 bases; nucleotides outside the gene matches: 15. The CDR3 is 19 amino acids. The germline V gene encodes CDR1 SGHTA and CDR2 FQGNSA. The CDR3 sequence: CASSPRGQGAPYSNQPQHF. The DNA for the CDR3 is TGTGCCAGCAGCCCTCGGGGGCAGGGGGCCCCGTATAGCAATCAGCCCCAGCATTTT. Complete variable domain (other parts from reference TRBV7-2 and TRBJ1-5): GAGVSQSPSNKVTEKGKDVELRCDPISGHTALYWYRQSLGQGLEFLIYFQGNSAPDKSGLPSDRFSAERTGGSVSTLTIQRTQQEDSAVYLCASSPRGQGAPYSNQPQHFGDGTRLSIL.

The chain is built from TRBV20-1 and TRBJ2-3; 8 bases are shared with TRBD1. The CDR3 consists of 13 residues. V lost 5 bases to trimming and J lost 3 bases; unmatched junction nucleotides: 4. Germline V gene sequence: CDR1 DFQATT, CDR2 SNEGSKA (reference sequence). The CDR3 reads CSAADRGTDTQYF. As DNA, the CDR3 is TGCAGTGCTGCTGACAGGGGAACAGATACGCAGTATTTT.

This clonotype was counted ten times or more. The rearrangement uses TRBV14 and TRBJ1-4, with a weak D call TRBD1 (5 bases). The CDR3 covers 11 residues. Germline CDR1 is SGHDN and CDR2 is FVKESK. Trimming shortened V by 3 bases and J by 10 bases, and 6 bases separated the two germline ends. The CDR3 nucleotides read TGTGCCAGCAGCCAGGGGGGAAAACTGTTTTTT. Its protein product is CASSQGGKLFF. The full variable domain, its missing parts supplied by reference TRBV14 and TRBJ1-4, is EAGVTQFPSHSVIEKGQTVTLRCDPISGHDNLYWYRRVMGKEIKFLLHFVKESKQDESGMPNNRFLAERTGGTYSTLKVQPAELEDSGVYFCASSQGGKLFFGSGTQLSVL.

The V and J genes are TRBV4-3 and TRBJ2-7, with a possible D match to TRBD2 (5 bases). With 1 base removed from V and 7 bases from J, the gap between germline ends came to 17 bases. CDR1 LGHNA and CDR2 YSLEER come from the germline V gene. CDR3 size: 15 residues. The CDR3 loop reads CASSQVEGDPGEQYF. DNA for the CDR3: TGCGCCAGCAGCCAAGTTGAAGGAGATCCGGGGGAGCAGTACTTC.

This clonotype has only a few counts. CDR3 residues: CAISVGTDNTGELFF. The CDR3 DNA is TGTGCCATCAGTGTTGGGACAGATAACACCGGGGAGCTGTTTTTT. The V call is TRBV10-3, the J call TRBJ2-2, with 7 bases fitting TRBD1. Germline values: CDR1 ENHRY, CDR2 SYGVKD. Trimming removed 4 bases from V and 2 bases from J; junction bases left unmatched: 4. This CDR3 is built from 15 residues.

The sample holds many counts of this clonotype. As DNA, the CDR3 is TGTGCCAGCAGTTTCTCTGGGGATGGCTACGAGCAGTACTTC. It is translated as CASSFSGDGYEQYF. This chain links TRBV28 with TRBJ2-7, with D unclear. V gave up 3 bases and J gave up 3 bases, with 12 bases separating them. This CDR3 has 14 amino acids. In germline, CDR1 is MDHEN, CDR2 SYDVKM.

The chain employs TRBV7-2 and TRBJ2-7; a weak D match, TRBD1 (6 bases). Per the germline V gene, CDR1 is SGHTA and CDR2 is FQGNSA. The CDR3 extends over 16 amino acids. With 1 base removed from V and 5 bases from J, the gap between germline ends came to 18 bases. CDR3 sequence reads: CASSLGVGTSGHEQYF. The CDR3 coding sequence is TGTGCCAGCAGCTTAGGGGTAGGGACATCAGGCCACGAGCAGTACTTC.

This clonotype was observed many times. J is TRBJ2-2 and V is TRBV7-2; D might be TRBD1 (7 bases). Germline V gene lookup returns CDR1 SGHTA and CDR2 FQGNSA. V was pared by 5 bases and J by 5 bases, with 15 bases between. The CDR3 totals 15 residues. This CDR3 is CASSHDRAGTGELFF. CDR3 bases: TGTGCCAGCAGCCACGACAGGGCGGGGACCGGGGAGCTGTTTTTT.

This clonotype was counted at least ten times. The V call is TRBV24-1, the J call TRBJ2-5, with 7 bases matching TRBD2. CDR3 size: 15 residues. Per germline, CDR1 KGHDR and CDR2 SFDVKD. The V gene end was trimmed by 5 bases and the J gene end by 3 bases; junction bases not matched to a gene: 8. As DNA, the CDR3 is TGTGCCACCAGTGCTCAACTAGCGACTAAAGAGACCCAGTACTTC. As protein: CATSAQLATKETQYF.

This clonotype was seen many times. The rearrangement joins TRBV30 to TRBJ1-2; no firm D call. This CDR3 region has 12 residues. The germline V and J ends were trimmed by 0 bases and 2 bases, with 4 bases remaining between them. Looked up from germline, CDR1 is GTSNPN and CDR2 is SVGIG (reference sequence). The CDR3 DNA reads TGTGCCTGGAGTGTACGAAACTATGGCTACACCTTC. It yields the protein CAWSVRNYGYTF.

This clonotype has at least ten counts. This chain links TRBV19 with TRBJ1-4, with D possibly matching TRBD1 (5 bases). Germline CDR1 reads LNHDA; CDR2 reads SQIVND (reference sequence). This CDR3 spans 15 amino acids. Trimming removed 3 bases at V and 6 bases at J, with 14 bases between. For the CDR3, the DNA is TGTGCCAGTAGTATCGCGACAGTCGGGGATGAAAAACTGTTTTTT. Protein product: CASSIATVGDEKLFF.

V is TRBV7-9 and J is TRBJ1-5; D remains ambiguous. Germline lookup yields CDR1 SEHNR and CDR2 FQNEAQ (reference sequence). The length of the CDR3 is 12 residues. V was cut by 5 bases and J by 3 bases, with 5 bases left in between. The DNA for the CDR3 is TGTGCCAGCAGCCAGTTCAATCAGCCCCAGCATTTT. Protein sequence: CASSQFNQPQHF. The variable domain in full, completed from reference TRBV7-9 and TRBJ1-5, reads DTGVSQNPRHKITKRGQNVTFRCDPISEHNRLYWYRQTLGQGPEFLTYFQNEAQLEKSRLLSDRFSAERPKGSFSTLEIQRTEQGDSAMYLCASSQFNQPQHFGDGTRLSIL.

At least ten counts were recorded for this clonotype. This rearrangement joins TRBV28 to TRBJ1-1, with unresolved D. The length of the CDR3 is 14 residues. V lost 6 bases and J lost 2, with 13 bases in between. CDR1 is MDHEN and CDR2 is SYDVKM in the germline V gene. CDR3 residues: CASSLSGVNTEAFF. In DNA form, the CDR3 reads TGTGCCAGCAGCCTCTCCGGGGTTAACACTGAAGCTTTCTTT.

The chain joins TRBV19 to TRBJ2-5, with 8 bases matching TRBD1. Unmatched junction bases numbered 8, after V lost 3 bases and J lost 5 bases. The germline V gene encodes CDR1 LNHDA and CDR2 SQIVND (reference sequence). CDR3 length: 15 residues. The CDR3: CASSITGGRQETQYF. The CDR3 DNA is TGTGCCAGTAGTATTACAGGGGGGCGGCAGGAGACCCAGTACTTC.

The rearrangement uses TRBV10-3 and TRBJ2-1; 9 bases map to TRBD2. Trimming at V came to 7 bases and at J to 7 bases, leaving 5 bases not matched to a gene. The CDR3 spans 13 residues. CDR1 is ENHRY and CDR2 is SYGVKD in the germline V gene. The CDR3 DNA sequence: TGTGCCATCAAGCGGGAGGCCGGGAATGAGCAGTTCTTC. Translated: CAIKREAGNEQFF.

The chain joins TRBV19 to TRBJ1-1, with D hard to call. The V end lost 7 bases, the J end lost 0 bases, and 9 bases lay between the germline ends. The CDR3 consists of 13 residues. From germline, CDR1 is LNHDA and CDR2 SQIVND (reference sequence). The CDR3 coding sequence is TGTGCCAGTAAGGAGGCGATGAACACTGAAGCTTTCTTT. Translating gives CASKEAMNTEAFF.

In this sample, this clonotype turned up a few times. V and J are TRBV19 and TRBJ1-5; D is unresolved. Trimming left V 7 bases short and J 1 base short, with 8 bases between. Germline CDR1 is LNHDA and CDR2 is SQIVND (reference sequence). This CDR3 contains 13 residues. CDR3 loop: CASMGGSNQPQHF. Here the CDR3 DNA reads TGTGCCAGTATGGGAGGAAGCAATCAGCCCCAGCATTTT.

This sequence joins TRBV7-9 and TRBJ2-7, with D hard to call. Germline loops: CDR1 SEHNR, CDR2 FQNEAQ (reference sequence). The CDR3 length is 12 residues. Trimming left V 5 bases short and J 3 bases short, with 8 bases between. The CDR3 region has the DNA TGTGCCAGCAGCCCAGATATCTACGAGCAGTACTTC. Translating gives CASSPDIYEQYF.

This clonotype was seen only a few times. CDR3 DNA: TGTGCCAGCAGCCCAGACATCATGAACACTGAAGCTTTCTTT. Amino acid sequence: CASSPDIMNTEAFF. This sequence joins TRBV9 and TRBJ1-1; no clear D gene. CDR3 size: 14 residues. The germline V and J ends were trimmed by 4 bases and 0 bases, with 10 bases remaining between them. In germline, CDR1 is SGDLS, CDR2 YYNGEE.

The table lists this clonotype with a few counts. The rearrangement links TRBV5-1 to TRBJ2-4; D is tentatively TRBD1 or TRBD2 (6 bases each). The better agreement between TRBJ2-7 and the DNA end casts doubt on the J call. The CDR3 spans 15 residues. The germline gives CDR1 SGHRS, CDR2 YFSETQ. CDR3 sequence: CASSVVGGEPYEQYF. In nucleotides, the CDR3 is TGCGCCAGCAGCGTGGTGGGGGGCGAGCCCTACGAGCAGTACTTC.

This clonotype was observed a few times. The rearrangement uses TRBV13 and TRBJ2-7, with 10 bases fitting TRBD2. The J segment lost 1 base and the V segment lost 3 bases, leaving 9 bases of the junction unmatched. The CDR3 has 17 amino acids. Germline V gene data show CDR1 as PRHDT and CDR2 as FYEKMQ (reference sequence). Here the CDR3 reads CASSLGASGRQSYEQYF. CDR3 bases: TGTGCCAGCAGCTTGGGGGCTAGCGGGAGACAGTCCTACGAGCAGTACTTC. The full variable domain, in which reference TRBV13 and TRBJ2-7 provide the parts outside the CDR3, is AAGVIQSPRHLIKEKRETATLKCYPIPRHDTVYWYQQGPGQDPQFLISFYEKMQSDKGSIPDRFSAQQFSDYHSELNMSSLELGDSALYFCASSLGASGRQSYEQYFGPGTRLTVT.

The J gene is TRBJ1-1, the V gene TRBV5-6, with D possibly being TRBD1 (6 bases). Looked up from germline, CDR1 is SGHDT and CDR2 is YYEEEE. Deletions cut 0 bases from V and 8 bases from J, with 11 bases between. This CDR3 contains 13 residues. CDR3 sequence (DNA): TGTGCCAGCAGCTTGGAGGGGGGACTGGAAGCTTTCTTT. Protein sequence: CASSLEGGLEAFF.

This clonotype was seen repeatedly, ten times or more. This rearrangement joins TRBV6-1 to TRBJ1-1; 9 positions match TRBD1. The CDR3 spans 14 residues. V trimming: 5 bases; J trimming: 3 bases; junction bases outside the gene matches: 4. Germline V gives CDR1 MNHNS, CDR2 SASEGT. CDR3: CASSKWDRDTEAFF. The CDR3, as DNA: TGTGCCAGCAGTAAGTGGGACAGGGACACTGAAGCTTTCTTT.

This clonotype was seen more than once but under ten times. This clone may be a read error of a much larger clone one base away. The chain employs TRBV11-2 and TRBJ2-7; TRBD1 matches 10 bases. The CDR3 spans 14 residues. Germline CDR1 reads SGHAT; CDR2 reads FQNNGV. The CDR3 nucleotides read TGTGCCAGCAGCTTAGGGGGGACAGGGGCAAGGCAGTGCTTC. Protein: CASSLGGTGARQCF.

The chain links TRBV6-2 or TRBV6-3 to TRBJ2-7; 12 bases agree with TRBD1. The V segment lost 5 bases and the J segment 2 bases; nucleotides outside the gene matches: 13. The germline V gene has CDR1 MNHEY and CDR2 SVGEGT. The CDR3 runs 18 residues. CDR3 loop: CASSNPGQGAPRAYEQYF. The CDR3 nucleotides are TGTGCCAGCAGTAACCCGGGACAGGGGGCGCCCCGGGCCTACGAGCAGTACTTC.